What follows are 11 T cell receptor beta chains derived from one specimen sequenced in a study of T cells in women clearing cervical HPV infection. Measured with immunoSEQ multiplex PCR; TCRdb has only the in-frame clones, and not every one. The listing contains fewer than 40,000 clones. Sequencing used blood buffy coat. The receptor set was obtained from a woman aged 18-69 years with a cervical HPV16 infection that either progressed to CIN3+ or cleared (not recorded which).

The CDR3 is CASSDSAGGYYEQYF. The CDR3 bases that were read are TGTGCCAGCAGTGATTCGGCAGGGGGCTATTACGAG. The V and J genes are TRBV25-1 and TRBJ2-7, with 8 bases lining up with TRBD1. The sequence runs out 3 residues before the end of the CDR3; the remainder is reconstructed from the germline J gene. Losses at the gene ends were 3 bases for V and 4 bases for J; bases not matched to a gene: 8. CDR3 size: 15 residues. From germline, CDR1 is MGHDK and CDR2 SYGVNS.

Remarks on this clone: The missing CDR3 end, 3 residues past where the read stops, is filled in from the germline J gene. The genes are TRBV5-1 and TRBJ1-6; weak D call: TRBD1 (5 bases). V lost 4 bases to trimming and J lost 5 bases, with 10 bases between them. CDR3 length: 14 residues. CDR1 and CDR2 (germline): SGHRS, YFSETQ. The CDR3 here is CASSQGSNNSPLHF. CDR3 DNA, as far as it was read: TGCGCCAGCAGCCAGGGTTCGAATAATTCACCC.

CDR3 DNA, as far as it was read: TGTGCCAGCAGCCCACTAGCGGGGGATCTCCAAGAGACC. Its protein product is CASSPLAGDLQET. The whole CDR3 reads CASSPLAGDLQETQYF. The chain links TRBV14 to TRBJ2-5; 11 nucleotides line up with TRBD2. With the read ending 3 residues before the CDR3 end, the germline J gene is used to fill in that end. The V gene's germline CDR1 is SGHDN and CDR2 FVKESK. This CDR3 is built from 16 residues. V gave up 4 bases and J gave up 1 base; unmatched junction bases: 5.

Note on this clone: The missing CDR3 end, 3 residues past where the read stops, is filled in from the germline J gene. The genes are TRBV7-6 and TRBJ2-3; 8 bases align to TRBD2. There are 15 residues in the CDR3. Germline CDR1 is SGHVS and CDR2 is FNYEAQ. V shed 3 bases, J shed 0 bases, and the junction held 2 bases outside the gene matches. CDR3 sequence reads: CASSFLAGSTDTQYF. The covered CDR3 bases are TGTGCCAGCAGCTTTCTAGCGGGTAGCACAGATACG. Supplemented by reference TRBV7-6 and TRBJ2-3, the full variable domain reads GAGVSQSPRYKVTKRGQDVALRCDPISGHVSLYWYRQALGQGPEFLTYFNYEAQQDKSGLPNDRFSAERPEGSISTLTIQRTEQRDSAMYRCASSFLAGSTDTQYFGPGTRLTVL.

A remark on this clone: The CDR3 end lies 3 residues beyond the end of the read and is filled in from the germline J gene. This rearrangement joins TRBV2 to TRBJ2-3; D call uncertain. The CDR3 spans 14 residues. From germline, CDR1 is SNHLY and CDR2 FYNNEI. The V end was cut by 4 bases, the J end by 1 base, with 9 bases between. This chain's CDR3 is CASSVGRGTDTQYF. The CDR3 DNA, read in part, is TGTGCCAGCAGTGTGGGTAGGGGCACAGATACG.

As regards this clone: The read is 3 residues too short to cover the CDR3 end, so that end is filled in from the germline J gene. The chain uses TRBV2 and TRBJ2-7; D call uncertain. Trimming took 7 bases from V and 3 from J, leaving 13 bases between them. Germline CDR1 is SNHLY and CDR2 is FYNNEI. This CDR3 contains 13 residues. CDR3 DNA, as far as it was read: TGTGCCAGCAACCCGGTAGGCGGCTACGAG. Translation: CASNPVGGYE. The whole CDR3 is CASNPVGGYEQYF.

Concerning this clone itself: The CDR3 end lies 3 residues beyond the end of the read and is filled in from the germline J gene. The chain joins TRBV2 to TRBJ2-1, with D perhaps matching TRBD1 (6 bases). Germline CDR1 reads SNHLY; CDR2 reads FYNNEI. V was clipped by 4 bases and J by 4 bases, with 14 bases between them. The CDR3 sequence is 15 residues long. CDR3 loop: CASSVTGTGYNEQFF. The DNA read from the CDR3 is TGTGCCAGCAGTGTAACAGGGACCGGTTACAATGAG.

Concerning this clone: The read gets to within 3 residues of the CDR3 end, and the germline J gene fills in the rest. The V gene is TRBV18, the J gene TRBJ1-2, with D perhaps TRBD1 (6 bases). In germline, CDR1 is KGHSH, CDR2 LQKENI. V was trimmed by 6 bases and J by 7 bases, leaving 15 bases between them. The CDR3 totals 13 residues. This chain's CDR3 is CASSPDSSGGYTF. The CDR3 bases that were read are TGTGCCAGCTCCCCGGACAGCTCGGGTGGC.

Concerning this clone itself: The read falls 3 residues short of the CDR3 end, and the missing part is taken from the germline J gene. V and J are TRBV13 and TRBJ2-1; 10 nucleotides align to TRBD1. Germline CDR1 PRHDT, CDR2 FYEKMQ (reference sequence). J lost 6 bases, V lost 5 bases, and 4 bases had no gene match. The CDR3 runs 14 residues. CDR3 loop: CASSGTGVLNEQFF. The part of the CDR3 DNA that was read is TGTGCCAGCAGCGGGACAGGGGTACTCAATGAG. Variable domain in full (rest from reference TRBV13 and TRBJ2-1): AAGVIQSPRHLIKEKRETATLKCYPIPRHDTVYWYQQGPGQDPQFLISFYEKMQSDKGSIPDRFSAQQFSDYHSELNMSSLELGDSALYFCASSGTGVLNEQFFGPGTRLTVL.

A word on this clone: The read finishes 3 residues shy of the CDR3 end, and the germline J gene is used to complete it. The rearrangement uses TRBV7-8 and TRBJ2-3, with D unresolved. Trimming removed 5 bases from V and 2 bases from J, with 14 bases in between. Germline-derived CDR1 and CDR2 are SGHVS and FQNEAQ. The CDR3 spans 15 residues. CDR3 in amino acids: CASSLEVASTDTQYF. The DNA read from the CDR3 is TGTGCCAGCAGCCTTGAGGTCGCCTCCACAGATACG.

About this clone itself: The read halts 3 residues ahead of the CDR3 end, with the missing end drawn from the germline J gene. The chain links TRBV10-2 to TRBJ1-2; the D gene is possibly TRBD1 (6 bases). From germline, CDR1 is WSHSY and CDR2 SAAADI. The germline V and J ends were trimmed by 2 bases and 4 bases, with 11 bases remaining between them. The CDR3 spans 14 residues. CDR3 amino acids: CASSEVRGAYGYTF. CDR3 DNA (partial): TGCGCCAGCAGTGAGGTCCGGGGGGCCTATGGC.